This TCR beta chain stems from a study of cytomegalovirus exposure and HLA in healthy donors. Study-level findings and limits: Most TCRs appeared rarely, but some public TCRs recurred in many donors. Approximately 160 TCR beta chains were listed as cytomegalovirus-associated. According to a subsequent analysis, TCR clusters from the first cohort were inclined to appear together in the 100 to 150 validation repertoires.

The germline V gene has CDR1 SGDLS and CDR2 YYNGEE. CDR3 length: 19 amino acids. V lost 3 bases and J lost 1; bases outside the gene matches: 13. Concerning this clone: What it binds is unknown.

The table came from immunoSEQ multiplex PCR; TCRdb's copy has only in-frame clones and leaves some out. The data hold roughly 220,000 clones, with around 90% observed a single time. The sequence was obtained from a woman younger than 35 in good health and CMV-seronegative. V and J are TRBV9 and TRBJ2-7; 13 bases agree with TRBD2. Source material: PBMCs. The DNA for the CDR3 is TGTGCCAGCAGCGAGTTATCGGGACTAGCGGGACCGGCGTCCTACGAGCAGTACTTC. Translation: CASSELSGLAGPASYEQYF.